This entry lists 15 T cell receptor beta chains sequenced from one sample in a study of Graves' ophthalmopathy and Graves' hyperthyroidism. TCR beta CDR3 amplification used RNA transcripts. The authors performed first-round RT-PCR with HTBI primers and then a second-round multiplex PCR. TCRdb analysed the multiplex PCR reads with MiXCR anew, one entry per CDR3 protein. Here the sample spans around 590,000 distinct CDR3 sequences, roughly 40% being singletons. Sequenced material: peripheral blood or thyroid tissue (not recorded which). These receptors were collected from an adult man with Graves' hyperthyroidism.

On this clonotype itself: This may come from a read error, since a much larger clone is one base off. This rearrangement joins TRBV10-3 to TRBJ2-2; possibly TRBD1 for D (6 bases). The V and J ends lost 3 bases and 8 bases respectively, with 16 bases between them. The V gene's germline CDR1 is ENHRY and CDR2 SYGVKD. The CDR3 is made up of 15 amino acids. The CDR3 DNA reads TGTGCCATCAGTGATTTGCTCGCAGGGGAAGGGGAGCTGTTTTTT. It yields the protein CAISDLLAGEGELFF.

This clonotype occurred many times. The CDR3 loop reads CSVEAIGQGTFQETQYF. CDR3 DNA: TGCAGCGTTGAAGCGATTGGACAGGGCACGTTCCAAGAGACCCAGTACTTC. The chain joins TRBV29-1 to TRBJ2-5; 8 bases agree with TRBD1. V was pared by 1 base and J by 1 base, with 11 bases of the junction left unmatched. The CDR3 extends over 17 amino acids. The germline V gene encodes CDR1 SQVTM and CDR2 ANQGSEA.

Many counts were recorded for this clonotype. This chain joins TRBV10-3 and TRBJ1-2; unclear D gene. Deletions cut 7 bases from V and 8 bases from J, with 14 bases between. The CDR3 covers 12 residues. Germline assignment: CDR1 ENHRY and CDR2 SYGVKD. The CDR3 bases are TGTGCCATCACCCGGGATCAGAGAGGCTACACCTTC. It is translated as CAITRDQRGYTF.

The chain is built from TRBV29-1 and TRBJ2-2; TRBD1 aligns across 9 bases. Per germline, CDR1 SQVTM and CDR2 ANQGSEA. This CDR3 region has 13 residues. V was pared by 3 bases and J by 9 bases, with 5 bases of the junction left unmatched. CDR3 in DNA: TGCAGCGTTGACAAGACAGGGGGGTGGGAGCTGTTTTTT. Protein sequence: CSVDKTGGWELFF.

This clonotype was detected many times. This chain joins TRBV20-1 and TRBJ1-4; 7 bases fit TRBD1. CDR1 DFQATT and CDR2 SNEGSKA come from the germline V gene (reference sequence). This CDR3 has 15 residues. With V trimmed by 0 bases and J by 6 bases, 7 bases remained unmatched. The CDR3 DNA is TGCAGTGCTAGAGATTTGACAGGGTACGATGAAAAACTGTTTTTT. It encodes CSARDLTGYDEKLFF.

This clonotype was detected many times. The chain combines TRBV12-3 or TRBV12-4 with TRBJ2-5; D is uncertain. This CDR3 is 15 amino acids long. V lost 3 bases to trimming and J lost 4 bases, with 15 bases between them. The CDR3 is CASSFFSPRTETQYF. The CDR3 DNA sequence: TGTGCCAGCAGTTTCTTTTCCCCTCGTACAGAGACCCAGTACTTC.

This clonotype was detected only a few times. The chain carries TRBV2 and TRBJ2-7; D is ambiguous. The V gene lost 3 bases and the J gene lost 3 bases, with 6 bases spanning the gap. The CDR3 runs to 12 residues. Germline CDR1 reads SNHLY; CDR2 reads FYNNEI. The CDR3 bases are TGTGCCAGCAGTGATTTACACTACGAGCAGTACTTC. Encoded protein: CASSDLHYEQYF.

The sample holds many counts of this clonotype. V and J are TRBV6-5 and TRBJ1-4; maybe TRBD1 (5 bases). Trimming removed 7 bases at V and 8 bases at J, with 11 bases between. The CDR3 has 12 amino acids. Germline V gene data show CDR1 as MNHEY and CDR2 as SVGAGI. CDR3 DNA sequence: TGTGCCAGCACGGGACGTGGCGAAAAACTGTTTTTT. Residues: CASTGRGEKLFF.

This clonotype was counted once. The rearrangement links TRBV29-1 to TRBJ2-3, with D unclear. The CDR3 sequence is 10 residues long. The V gene lost 7 bases and the J gene lost 7 bases, with 9 bases spanning the gap. The V gene's germline CDR1 is SQVTM and CDR2 ANQGSEA. The CDR3 loop is CSARRNTQYF. The CDR3 nucleotides read TGCAGCGCAAGACGGAATACGCAGTATTTT.

Ten or more counts support this clonotype. This chain connects TRBV28 to TRBJ2-7; possibly TRBD1 for D (5 bases). The CDR3 totals 13 residues. Between the trimmed V and J ends, which lost 2 bases and 3 bases, there was a span of 8 bases. Per the germline V gene, CDR1 is MDHEN and CDR2 is SYDVKM. Here the CDR3 DNA reads TGTGCCAGCAGTTTAGGGGCATTCTACGAGCAGTACTTC. Residues: CASSLGAFYEQYF.

This clonotype was recorded many times. The chain recombines TRBV20-1 with TRBJ1-3; D might be TRBD1 (5 bases). There are 16 residues in the CDR3. V was pared by 6 bases and J by 2 bases, with 20 bases between. Germline V gene sequence: CDR1 DFQATT, CDR2 SNEGSKA (reference sequence). The CDR3 sequence: CSAPKTGGGAGNTIYF. Here the CDR3 DNA reads TGCAGTGCCCCTAAGACGGGTGGAGGGGCTGGAAACACCATATATTTT.

The table lists this clonotype with a few counts. This chain uses TRBV6-5 with TRBJ1-1; D not certain. Germline CDR1 is MNHEY and CDR2 is SVGAGI. CDR3 length: 14 residues. V was pared by 6 bases and J by 0 bases, with 11 bases between. In DNA, the CDR3 is TGTGCCAGCAGACTACAGAAGATGAACACTGAAGCTTTCTTT. Protein: CASRLQKMNTEAFF.

The rearrangement uses TRBV7-2 and TRBJ2-7; 9 nucleotides match TRBD2. The assigned J gene may be wrong: the sequence end matches TRBJ2-1 better. Germline V gives CDR1 SGHTA, CDR2 FQGNSA. This CDR3 has 17 amino acids. The CDR3 region is CASSSWVSGRRGDEQFF. The CDR3, as DNA: TGTGCCAGCAGCTCGTGGGTTAGCGGGAGAAGAGGTGATGAGCAGTTCTTC.

The chain employs TRBV5-1 and TRBJ2-5; D is unclear. Germline CDR1 reads SGHRS; CDR2 reads YFSETQ. Deletions cut 0 bases from V and 5 bases from J, with 11 bases between. The CDR3 is 14 amino acids. The CDR3 loop is CASSLGIAGETQYF. In DNA form, the CDR3 reads TGCGCCAGCAGCTTGGGAATAGCTGGCGAGACCCAGTACTTC.

As to this clonotype: A read error may explain this, as a much larger clone is one base away. The chain links TRBV10-3 to TRBJ1-1, with TRBD1 as a possible D gene (5 bases). Germline-derived CDR1 and CDR2 are ENHRY and SYGVKD. Trimming pared 6 bases from V and 3 bases from J, leaving 17 bases between. This CDR3 is built from 15 residues. The CDR3 is CAIRNAGTRYTEAFF. DNA for the CDR3: TGTGCCATCAGGAACGCAGGGACGAGGTACACTGAAGCTTTCTTT.